This entry lists 2 T cell receptor beta chains sequenced from one sample in a study of T cells in Graves' hyperthyroidism and ophthalmopathy. RNA transcripts provided the source from which TCR beta CDR3 regions were amplified. The primer set for the first-round RT-PCR of the TCR CDR3 was HTBI. TCRdb passed the multiplex PCR reads through MiXCR, listing each CDR3 protein once. Among approximately 430,000 distinct CDR3 sequences listed, 15% to 19% were seen once. Sequenced material: blood. The receptor source for this set is a woman in her late teens or twenties with Graves' hyperthyroidism.

The rearrangement joins TRBV7-2 to TRBJ2-5; D not resolved. The V gene's germline CDR1 is SGHTA and CDR2 FQGNSA. This CDR3 contains 12 residues. V was pared by 2 bases and J by 5 bases, with 6 bases between. This chain's CDR3 is CASSLLDETQYF. The CDR3 DNA follows: TGTGCCAGCAGCTTACTAGATGAGACCCAGTACTTC.

The chain is built from TRBV19 and TRBJ1-1; D ambiguous. The CDR3 spans 12 residues. The V gene lost 2 bases and the J gene lost 7 bases, with 8 bases spanning the gap. Looked up from germline, CDR1 is LNHDA and CDR2 is SQIVND (reference sequence). The CDR3 coding sequence is TGTGCCAGTAGTATACTGGACCGTGAAGCTTTCTTT. It translates to CASSILDREAFF.